This TCR beta chain was profiled in a study of T cell repertoires in cytomegalovirus infection. Whole-study context: Alongside well-studied HLA-B-restricted CMV epitopes, recently identified HLA-C-restricted CMV epitopes were also used. Public TCR beta signature analysis indicated the presence of both CMV infection and matching HLA type. Findings and limits, study-wide: Summed frequency of public TCR beta families distinguished CMV carriers with the relevant HLA. Ex vivo, HLA-C-restricted CMV-specific TCR beta clonotypes prevailed over the rest of the response.

Each CDR3 protein gets one entry after TCRdb re-called the reads with MiXCR. The data contain about half a million distinct CDR3 sequences, about 44% of them seen just once; the ten biggest clones take up around two fifths. V lost 5 bases and J lost 4; bases outside the gene matches: 10. The germline CDR1 and CDR2 sequences are SGHTA and FQGTGA. The CDR3 spans 16 residues. Regarding this clonotype: Antigen unknown.

The chain carries TRBV7-3 and TRBJ2-1; 8 nucleotides align to TRBD2. This sequence was found in a human donor in good health (CMV status not recorded). Some clones in this sample may be carry-over from other donors' samples. The sample consisted of cultured PBMCs, taken from culture after CMV antigen stimulation. This CDR3 reads CASSQTGTSGYNEQFF. DNA of the CDR3: TGTGCCAGCAGCCAGACCGGGACTAGTGGTTACAATGAGCAGTTCTTC.